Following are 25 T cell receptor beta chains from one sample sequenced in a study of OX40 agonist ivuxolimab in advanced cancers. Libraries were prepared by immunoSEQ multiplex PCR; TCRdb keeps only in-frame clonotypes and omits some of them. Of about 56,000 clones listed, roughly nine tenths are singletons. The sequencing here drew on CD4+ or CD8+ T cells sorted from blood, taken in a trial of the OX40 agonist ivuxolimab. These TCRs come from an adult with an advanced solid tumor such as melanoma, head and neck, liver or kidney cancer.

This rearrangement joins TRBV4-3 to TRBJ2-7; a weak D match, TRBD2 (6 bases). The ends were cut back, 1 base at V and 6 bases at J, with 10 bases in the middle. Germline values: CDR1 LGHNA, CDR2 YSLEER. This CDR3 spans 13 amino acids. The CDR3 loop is CASSQGLVGEQYF. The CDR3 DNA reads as TGCGCCAGCAGCCAAGGACTAGTCGGCGAGCAGTACTTC.

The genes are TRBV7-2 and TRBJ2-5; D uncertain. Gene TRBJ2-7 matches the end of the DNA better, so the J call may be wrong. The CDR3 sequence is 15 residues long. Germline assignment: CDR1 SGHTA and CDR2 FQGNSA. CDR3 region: CASSLVVGETHEQYF. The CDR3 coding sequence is TGTGCCAGCAGCTTAGTTGTCGGAGAGACCCACGAGCAGTACTTC.

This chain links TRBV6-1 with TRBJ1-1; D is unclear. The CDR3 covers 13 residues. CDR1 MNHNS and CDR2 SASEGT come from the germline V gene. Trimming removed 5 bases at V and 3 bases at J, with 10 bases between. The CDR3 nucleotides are TGTGCCAGCAGTTTGATGAGGGACACTGAAGCTTTCTTT. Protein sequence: CASSLMRDTEAFF.

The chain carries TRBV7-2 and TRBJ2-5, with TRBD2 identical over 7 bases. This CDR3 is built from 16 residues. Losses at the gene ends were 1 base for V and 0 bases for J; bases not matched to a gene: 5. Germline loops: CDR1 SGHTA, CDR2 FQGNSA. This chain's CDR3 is CASSLVASGYQETQYF. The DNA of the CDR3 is TGTGCCAGCAGCTTAGTGGCTAGCGGATACCAAGAGACCCAGTACTTC. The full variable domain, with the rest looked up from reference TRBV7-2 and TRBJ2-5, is GAGVSQSPSNKVTEKGKDVELRCDPISGHTALYWYRQSLGQGLEFLIYFQGNSAPDKSGLPSDRFSAERTGGSVSTLTIQRTQQEDSAVYLCASSLVASGYQETQYFGPGTRLLVL.

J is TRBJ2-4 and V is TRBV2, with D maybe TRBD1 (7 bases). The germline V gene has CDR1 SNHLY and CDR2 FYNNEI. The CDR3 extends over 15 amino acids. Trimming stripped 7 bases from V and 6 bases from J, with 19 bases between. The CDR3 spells CASTDSWRDRNIQYF. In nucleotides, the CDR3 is TGTGCCAGCACCGACTCTTGGCGGGACAGAAACATTCAGTACTTC. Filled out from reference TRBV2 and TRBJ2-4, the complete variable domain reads EPEVTQTPSHQVTQMGQEVILRCVPISNHLYFYWYRQILGQKVEFLVSFYNNEISEKSEIFDDQFSVERPDGSNFTLKIRSTKLEDSAMYFCASTDSWRDRNIQYFGAGTRLSVL.

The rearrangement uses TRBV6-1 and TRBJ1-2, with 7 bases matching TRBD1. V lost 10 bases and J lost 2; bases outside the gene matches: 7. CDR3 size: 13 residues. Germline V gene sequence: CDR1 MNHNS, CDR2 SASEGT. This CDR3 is CATQSTGNYGYTF. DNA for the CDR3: TGTGCCACCCAGTCGACAGGGAACTATGGCTACACCTTC.

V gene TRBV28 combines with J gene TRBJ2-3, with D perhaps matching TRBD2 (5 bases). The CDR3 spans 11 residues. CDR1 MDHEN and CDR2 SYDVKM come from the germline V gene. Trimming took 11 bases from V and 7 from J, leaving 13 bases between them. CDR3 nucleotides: TGTGCCTTAGAACGGGGAAATACGCAGTATTTT. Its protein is CALERGNTQYF. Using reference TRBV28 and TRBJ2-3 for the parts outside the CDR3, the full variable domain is DVKVTQSSRYLVKRTGEKVFLECVQDMDHENMFWYRQDPGLGLRLIYFSYDVKMKEKGDIPEGYSVSREKKERFSLILESASTNQTSMYLCALERGNTQYFGPGTRLTVL.

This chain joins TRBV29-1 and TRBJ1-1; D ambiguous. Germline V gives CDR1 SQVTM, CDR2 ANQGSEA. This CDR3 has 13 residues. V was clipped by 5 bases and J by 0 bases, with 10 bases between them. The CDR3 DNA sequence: TGCAGCGTTATCGGGATCATGAACACTGAAGCTTTCTTT. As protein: CSVIGIMNTEAFF.

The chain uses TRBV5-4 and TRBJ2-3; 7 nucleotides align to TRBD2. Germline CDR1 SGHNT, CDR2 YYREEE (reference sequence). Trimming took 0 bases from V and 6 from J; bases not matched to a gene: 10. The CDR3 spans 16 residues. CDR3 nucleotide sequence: TGTGCCAGCAGCTTGGAGCGGGGCCAACGTGGGGATACGCAGTATTTT. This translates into CASSLERGQRGDTQYF.

CDR3 protein: CASRDDMNTEAFF. CDR3 bases: TGTGCCAGTAGGGACGATATGAACACTGAAGCTTTCTTT. The chain couples TRBV19 to TRBJ1-1; D gene uncertain. Germline CDR1 reads LNHDA; CDR2 reads SQIVND (reference sequence). The CDR3 spans 13 residues. The V and J ends lost 6 bases and 0 bases respectively, with 8 bases between them.

The CDR3 loop reads CASSREGPTNEKLFF. The CDR3 coding sequence is TGTGCCAGTAGTCGAGAGGGACCAACTAATGAAAAACTGTTTTTT. The J gene is TRBJ1-4, the V gene TRBV19, with D maybe TRBD1 (5 bases). CDR1 is LNHDA, CDR2 SQIVND, per germline (reference sequence). This CDR3 is 15 amino acids long. V was clipped by 5 bases and J by 0 bases, with 10 bases between them.

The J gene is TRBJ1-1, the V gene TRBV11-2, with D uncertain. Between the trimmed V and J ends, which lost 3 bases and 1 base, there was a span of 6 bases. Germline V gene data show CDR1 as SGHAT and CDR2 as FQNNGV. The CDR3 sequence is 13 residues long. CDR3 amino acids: CASSFSENTEAFF. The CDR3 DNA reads TGTGCCAGCAGCTTCTCGGAGAACACTGAAGCTTTCTTT.

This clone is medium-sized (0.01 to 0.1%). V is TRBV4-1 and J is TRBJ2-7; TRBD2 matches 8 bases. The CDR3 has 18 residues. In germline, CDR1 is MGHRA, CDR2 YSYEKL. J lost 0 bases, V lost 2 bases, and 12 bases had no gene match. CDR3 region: CASSQIIPKRGSSYEQYF. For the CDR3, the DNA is TGCGCCAGCAGCCAAATTATCCCAAAGCGGGGGAGCTCCTACGAGCAGTACTTC.

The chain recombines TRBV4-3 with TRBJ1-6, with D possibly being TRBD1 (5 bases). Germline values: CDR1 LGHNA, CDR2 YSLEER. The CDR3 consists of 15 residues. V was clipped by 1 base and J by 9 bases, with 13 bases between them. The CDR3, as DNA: TGCGCCAGCAGCCAAGGTGGAGGGGAGGGTTCACCCCTCCACTTT. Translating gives CASSQGGGEGSPLHF.

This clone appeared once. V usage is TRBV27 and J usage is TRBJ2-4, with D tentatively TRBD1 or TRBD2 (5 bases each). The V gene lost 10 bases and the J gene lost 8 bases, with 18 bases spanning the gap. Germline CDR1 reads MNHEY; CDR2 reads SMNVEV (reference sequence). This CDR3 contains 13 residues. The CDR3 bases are TGTGCCACCTCCGGGCAGGGTAGCGACATTCAGTACTTC. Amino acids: CATSGQGSDIQYF.

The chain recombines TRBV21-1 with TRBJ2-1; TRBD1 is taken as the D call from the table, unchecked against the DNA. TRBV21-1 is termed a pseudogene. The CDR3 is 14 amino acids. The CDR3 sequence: CASSLTGSANEQFF. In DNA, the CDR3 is TGTGCCAGCAGCTTAACAGGGTCGGCCAATGAGCAGTTCTTC.

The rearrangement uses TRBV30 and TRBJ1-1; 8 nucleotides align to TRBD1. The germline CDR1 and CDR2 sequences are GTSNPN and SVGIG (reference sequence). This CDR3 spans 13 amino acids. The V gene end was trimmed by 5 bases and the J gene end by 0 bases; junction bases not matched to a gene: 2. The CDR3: CAWRTGMNTEAFF. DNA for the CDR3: TGTGCCTGGCGGACAGGGATGAACACTGAAGCTTTCTTT. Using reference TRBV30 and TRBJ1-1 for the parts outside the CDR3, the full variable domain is SQTIHQWPATLVQPVGSPLSLECTVEGTSNPNLYWYRQAAGRGLQLLFYSVGIGQISSEVPQNLSASRPQDRQFILSSKKLLLSDSGFYLCAWRTGMNTEAFFGQGTRLTVV.

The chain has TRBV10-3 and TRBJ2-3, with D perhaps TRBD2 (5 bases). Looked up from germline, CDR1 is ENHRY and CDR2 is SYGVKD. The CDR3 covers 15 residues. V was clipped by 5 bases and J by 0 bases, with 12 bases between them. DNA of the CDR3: TGTGCCATCAGTAGTGGACTGACTAGCACAGATACGCAGTATTTT. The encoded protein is CAISSGLTSTDTQYF.

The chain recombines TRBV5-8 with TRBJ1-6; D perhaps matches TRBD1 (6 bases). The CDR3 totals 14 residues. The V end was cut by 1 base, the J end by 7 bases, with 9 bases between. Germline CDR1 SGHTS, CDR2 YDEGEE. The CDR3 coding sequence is TGTGCCAGCAGCTTGCACAGGGCGAATTCACCCCTCCACTTT. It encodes CASSLHRANSPLHF. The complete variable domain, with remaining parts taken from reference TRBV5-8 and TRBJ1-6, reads EAGVTQSPTHLIKTRGQQATLRCSPISGHTSVYWYQQALGLGLQFLLWYDEGEERNRGNFPPRFSGRQFPNYSSELNVNALELEDSALYLCASSLHRANSPLHFGNGTRLTVT.

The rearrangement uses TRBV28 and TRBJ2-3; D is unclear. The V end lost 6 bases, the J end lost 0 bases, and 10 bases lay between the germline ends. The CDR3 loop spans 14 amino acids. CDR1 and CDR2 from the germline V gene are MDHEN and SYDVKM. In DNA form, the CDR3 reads TGTGCCAGCAGCCGATATTCTAGCACAGATACGCAGTATTTT. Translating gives CASSRYSSTDTQYF.

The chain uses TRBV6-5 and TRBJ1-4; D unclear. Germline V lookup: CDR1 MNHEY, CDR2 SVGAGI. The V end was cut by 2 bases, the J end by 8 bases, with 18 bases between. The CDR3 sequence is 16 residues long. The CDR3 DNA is TGTGCCAGCAGTTACCTCTACGGGATGGAGATGGAAAAACTGTTTTTT. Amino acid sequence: CASSYLYGMEMEKLFF.

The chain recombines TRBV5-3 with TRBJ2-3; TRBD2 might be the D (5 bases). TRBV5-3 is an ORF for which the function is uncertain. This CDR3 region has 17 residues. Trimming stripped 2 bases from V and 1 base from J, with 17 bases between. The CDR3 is CARSFIGWWECTDTQYF. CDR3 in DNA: TGTGCCAGAAGCTTCATCGGTTGGTGGGAGTGCACAGATACGCAGTATTTT.

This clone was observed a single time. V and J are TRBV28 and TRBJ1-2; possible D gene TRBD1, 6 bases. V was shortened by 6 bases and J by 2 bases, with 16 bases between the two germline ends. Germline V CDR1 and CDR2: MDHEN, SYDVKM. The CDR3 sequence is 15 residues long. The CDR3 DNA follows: TGTGCCAGCAGACGACAGGCCTTTTCCAACTATGGCTACACCTTC. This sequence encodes CASRRQAFSNYGYTF.

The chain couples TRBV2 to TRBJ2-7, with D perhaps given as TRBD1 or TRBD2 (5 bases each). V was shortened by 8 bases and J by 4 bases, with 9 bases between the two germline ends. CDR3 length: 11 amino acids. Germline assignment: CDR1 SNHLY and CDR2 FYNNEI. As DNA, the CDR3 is TGTGCCAGCCTCAGGGAGTACGAGCAGTACTTC. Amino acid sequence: CASLREYEQYF.

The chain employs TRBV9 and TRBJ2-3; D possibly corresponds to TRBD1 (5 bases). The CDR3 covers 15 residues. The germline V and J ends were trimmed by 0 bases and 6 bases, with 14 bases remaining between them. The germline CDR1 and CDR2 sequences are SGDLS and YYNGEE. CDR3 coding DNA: TGTGCCAGCAGCGTAGGGATAGGGGCATCGGATACGCAGTATTTT. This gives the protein CASSVGIGASDTQYF.